This entry concerns a single T cell receptor (beta chain). Authors' data handling: Nucleated cell counts were estimated from reference gene primer amplification. Assay used: immunoSEQ multiplex PCR; TCRdb lists only in-frame clones, some missing. The V and J calls and the clone size are those of that table, but D and trimming were determined from the DNA. The sample holds fewer than 50,000 clones, 75% to 85% seen once. This entry belongs to a study of blood T cell repertoires in COVID-19. Across the whole study: Samples came from the United States, Italy and Spain, spanning acute and convalescent COVID-19. In each case, the material was cDNA or gDNA derived from T cells, B-cell-depleted T cells, or PBMCs.

The V end lost 4 bases, the J end lost 3 bases, and 12 bases lay between the germline ends. CDR3 length: 15 amino acids. The germline V gene encodes CDR1 MNHEY and CDR2 SVGAGI. Sequencing input: peripheral blood. The TCR sequence derives from a man older than 75 with acute or convalescent COVID-19. This chain joins TRBV6-5 and TRBJ2-2; a possible D gene is TRBD1 (5 bases). CDR3 nucleotide sequence: TGTGCCAGCAGTTCCAGGGTCATTGACACCGGGGAGCTGTTTTTT. It encodes CASSSRVIDTGELFF.